This passage covers 26 T cell receptor beta chains from one sample sequenced in a study of T cells of healthy individuals. TCRdb reanalysed the 5' RACE reads using MiXCR and keeps one entry per CDR3 protein. The table lists 45,000 to 60,000 distinct CDR3 sequences, roughly 14% of them singletons, with about 16% in the top ten. The receptors derive from a human donor in good health.

The sample holds a few counts of this clonotype. The chain uses TRBV29-1 and TRBJ1-4; TRBD1 might be the D (5 bases). With 7 bases removed from V and 8 bases from J, the gap between germline ends came to 17 bases. Germline loops: CDR1 SQVTM, CDR2 ANQGSEA. The length of the CDR3 is 13 residues. Written as DNA, the CDR3 is TGCAGCGCCTGGGGCGCGATTGGGGAAAAACTGTTTTTT. It is translated as CSAWGAIGEKLFF.

This clonotype showed up just a few times. The chain carries TRBV6-1 and TRBJ2-2; a weak D match, TRBD2 (6 bases). Germline-derived CDR1 and CDR2 are MNHNS and SASEGT. CDR3 length: 12 amino acids. CDR3 coding DNA: TGTCCCCAGGAGGGAAGGGGCGGGGAGCTGTTTTTT. Protein sequence: CPQEGRGGELFF.

This clonotype came up many times. This rearrangement joins TRBV7-8 to TRBJ1-6; D is unclear. The V gene's germline CDR1 is SGHVS and CDR2 FQNEAQ. The CDR3 has 15 amino acids. V was pared by 5 bases and J by 0 bases, with 8 bases between. The CDR3 sequence is CASSPRGSYNSPLHF. In nucleotides, the CDR3 is TGTGCCAGCAGCCCGCGGGGCTCCTATAATTCACCCCTCCACTTT.

The table lists this clonotype with many counts. The chain links TRBV29-1 to TRBJ2-3; D might be TRBD2 (7 bases). Germline CDR1 SQVTM, CDR2 ANQGSEA. Trimming stripped 4 bases from V and 1 base from J, with 18 bases between. This CDR3 is 16 amino acids long. Written as DNA, the CDR3 is TGCAGCGTTGTAGGGGCTGGCGGGGGCGGCACAGATACGCAGTATTTT. Encoded protein: CSVVGAGGGGTDTQYF.

This clonotype occurred a few times. J is TRBJ2-2 and V is TRBV20-1; TRBD1 aligns across 7 bases. After removal of 6 bases from V and 6 bases from J, the junction contained 4 bases not matched to a gene. The germline V gene has CDR1 DFQATT and CDR2 SNEGSKA (reference sequence). This CDR3 contains 12 residues. CDR3: CSADQGAGELFF. Here the CDR3 DNA reads TGCAGTGCCGATCAGGGGGCCGGGGAGCTGTTTTTT.

This clonotype was seen many times. The chain joins TRBV10-3 to TRBJ1-3, with TRBD1 identical over 8 bases. V dropped 10 bases and J dropped 0; count of bases not matched to a gene: 2. The CDR3 sequence is 13 residues long. CDR1 ENHRY and CDR2 SYGVKD come from the germline V gene. The CDR3, as DNA: TGTGCCACAGGGGGCTCCTCTGGAAACACCATATATTTT. Its protein product is CATGGSSGNTIYF.

This clonotype was found many times. The chain carries TRBV19 and TRBJ2-6; 7 nucleotides agree with TRBD1. V was clipped by 4 bases and J by 3 bases; unmatched bases: 0. This CDR3 comprises 14 residues. The germline V gene has CDR1 LNHDA and CDR2 SQIVND (reference sequence). The CDR3 here is CASSTGGGANVLTF. The DNA of the CDR3 is TGTGCCAGTAGTACAGGGGGTGGGGCCAACGTCCTGACTTTC.

This clonotype was seen repeatedly, ten times or more. The CDR3 loop is CASSQEGHANTEAFF. DNA for the CDR3: TGCGCCAGCAGCCAAGAAGGGCACGCGAACACTGAAGCTTTCTTT. The V and J genes are TRBV4-1 and TRBJ1-1; D is unresolved. This CDR3 has 15 residues. CDR1 MGHRA and CDR2 YSYEKL come from the germline V gene. V lost 0 bases, J lost 1 base, and 9 bases lay in between.

A few counts support this clonotype. This rearrangement joins TRBV5-1 to TRBJ2-5, with a tentative D call TRBD2 (7 bases). The CDR3 totals 16 residues. With 0 bases removed from V and 2 bases from J, the gap between germline ends came to 14 bases. The germline gives CDR1 SGHRS, CDR2 YFSETQ. The CDR3 spells CASSLATGGTQETQYF. Written as DNA, the CDR3 is TGCGCCAGCAGCTTGGCTACGGGGGGCACTCAAGAGACCCAGTACTTC. Supplemented by reference TRBV5-1 and TRBJ2-5, the full variable domain reads KAGVTQTPRYLIKTRGQQVTLSCSPISGHRSVSWYQQTPGQGLQFLFEYFSETQRNKGNFPGRFSGRQFSNSRSEMNVSTLELGDSALYLCASSLATGGTQETQYFGPGTRLLVL.

This clonotype showed up many times. This rearrangement joins TRBV2 to TRBJ2-5; D may be TRBD1 (5 bases). The CDR3 has 14 residues. V dropped 8 bases and J dropped 2 bases, with 15 bases sitting between them. The germline gives CDR1 SNHLY, CDR2 FYNNEI. The CDR3 region is CASSLGRPQETQYF. CDR3 sequence (DNA): TGTGCCAGCTCGTTGGGGCGGCCACAAGAGACCCAGTACTTC.

This chain connects TRBV7-9 to TRBJ1-6; D might be TRBD1 (6 bases). The CDR3 has 17 amino acids. Trimming took 1 base from V and 7 from J, leaving 17 bases between them. The germline V gene has CDR1 SEHNR and CDR2 FQNEAQ (reference sequence). The CDR3 here is CASSLERFTGSNSPLHF. The CDR3 DNA is TGTGCCAGCAGCTTAGAACGATTTACAGGGTCGAATTCACCCCTCCACTTT.

This clonotype has more than one count but fewer than ten. This chain links TRBV12-3 or TRBV12-4 with TRBJ1-4; D not resolved. The CDR3 is made up of 13 amino acids. V was pared by 5 bases and J by 8 bases, with 12 bases between. CDR3 loop: CASSKIRGEKLFF. DNA of the CDR3: TGTGCCAGCAGTAAAATCCGTGGAGAAAAACTGTTTTTT.

This chain connects TRBV4-3 to TRBJ2-6, with unresolved D. This CDR3 has 15 amino acids. The germline V and J ends were trimmed by 1 base and 4 bases, with 8 bases remaining between them. Germline V lookup: CDR1 LGHNA, CDR2 YSLEER. CDR3 in DNA: TGCGCCAGCAGCCAAGTCCCCACCGGGGCCAACGTCCTGACTTTC. Amino acid sequence: CASSQVPTGANVLTF.

This clonotype turned up a few times. The gene calls are TRBV5-1 and TRBJ2-1; possible D gene TRBD2, 5 bases. Germline-derived CDR1 and CDR2 are SGHRS and YFSETQ. The V gene lost 2 bases and the J gene lost 15 bases, with 12 bases spanning the gap. CDR3 length: 11 residues. CDR3 DNA sequence: TGCGCCAGCAGCTTACGGGAAGCCTTGTTCTTC. Translation: CASSLREALFF. The whole variable domain, filled in from reference TRBV5-1 and TRBJ2-1, reads KAGVTQTPRYLIKTRGQQVTLSCSPISGHRSVSWYQQTPGQGLQFLFEYFSETQRNKGNFPGRFSGRQFSNSRSEMNVSTLELGDSALYLCASSLREALFFGPGTRLTVL.

This clonotype has a handful of counts. The chain combines TRBV6-1 with TRBJ1-1; the D is unclear. V lost 1 base and J 11 bases, leaving 11 bases between the germline ends. The germline V gene has CDR1 MNHNS and CDR2 SASEGT. The CDR3 consists of 12 residues. CDR3 DNA sequence: TGTGCCAGCAGTGAAGGCTTAGCGGGGGCTTTCTTT. Amino acid sequence: CASSEGLAGAFF.

This clonotype was detected many times. The chain links TRBV4-3 to TRBJ1-5, with D uncertain. Per the germline V gene, CDR1 is LGHNA and CDR2 is YSLEER. Trimming pared 0 bases from V and 3 bases from J, leaving 6 bases between. The CDR3 has 14 amino acids. The CDR3 DNA is TGCGCCAGCAGCCAAGATGCGTACAATCAGCCCCAGCATTTT. Translating gives CASSQDAYNQPQHF.

In this sample, this clonotype turned up a few times. This sequence joins TRBV6-5 and TRBJ2-5; 12 bases align to TRBD2. V shed 5 bases and J 5 bases; nucleotides not matched to a gene: 3. Germline assignment: CDR1 MNHEY and CDR2 SVGAGI. The CDR3 runs 14 residues. CDR3 in amino acids: CASSPTSGGETQYF. In DNA, the CDR3 is TGTGCCAGCAGTCCTACTAGCGGGGGGGAGACCCAGTACTTC.

Worth noting for this clonotype: This may be a read error: a much more frequent sequence differs by one nucleotide. The chain couples TRBV29-1 to TRBJ1-2; possible D gene TRBD1, 5 bases. Per germline, CDR1 SQVTM and CDR2 ANQGSEA. The CDR3 length is 12 residues. The CDR3 sequence: CSVEIGTYGYNF. CDR3 DNA: TGCAGCGTTGAAATAGGGACGTATGGCTACAACTTC. The entire variable domain, with the rest obtained from reference TRBV29-1 and TRBJ1-2, is as follows: SAVISQKPSRDICQRGTSLTIQCQVDSQVTMMFWYRQQPGQSLTLIATANQGSEATYESGFVIDKFPISRPNLTFSTLTVSNMSPEDSSIYLCSVEIGTYGYNFGSGTRLTVV.

This clonotype was detected many times. This chain joins TRBV28 and TRBJ2-5; 7 bases match TRBD2. CDR1 is MDHEN and CDR2 is SYDVKM in the germline V gene. V lost 5 bases, J lost 4 bases, and 7 bases stayed unmatched. The CDR3 spans 14 residues. The CDR3 loop is CASSAAGMGETQYF. CDR3 DNA sequence: TGTGCCAGCAGTGCAGCGGGAATGGGAGAGACCCAGTACTTC.

At least ten counts were recorded for this clonotype. The rearrangement uses TRBV5-8 and TRBJ2-4; possible D gene TRBD2, 5 bases. The CDR3 runs 14 residues. V lost 4 bases, J lost 3 bases, and 11 bases lay in between. Per germline, CDR1 SGHTS and CDR2 YDEGEE. The CDR3 DNA sequence: TGTGCCAGCAGCAGCGGACTGAGCAAAAACATTCAGTACTTC. It codes for CASSSGLSKNIQYF.

This clonotype was recorded many times. V gene TRBV7-9 combines with J gene TRBJ1-1; tentatively, D is TRBD1 (6 bases). The CDR3 consists of 13 residues. Per germline, CDR1 SEHNR and CDR2 FQNEAQ (reference sequence). With 8 bases removed from V and 2 bases from J, the gap between germline ends came to 12 bases. CDR3 in DNA: TGTGCCAGCTTCGGACAGAGAAACACTGAAGCTTTCTTT. It translates to CASFGQRNTEAFF.

This clonotype was observed many times. The chain employs TRBV20-1 and TRBJ2-7, with TRBD1 matching 8 bases. Trimming removed 5 bases from V and 4 bases from J; junction bases left unmatched: 10. Germline V gene data show CDR1 as DFQATT and CDR2 as SNEGSKA (reference sequence). This CDR3 spans 14 amino acids. The CDR3 nucleotides read TGCAGTGCTCGAACGGCAGGGGGCAGATACGAGCAGTACTTC. Protein sequence: CSARTAGGRYEQYF.

The rearrangement joins TRBV7-3 to TRBJ2-3, with 8 nucleotides matching TRBD1. This CDR3 contains 14 residues. V shed 3 bases and J 5 bases; nucleotides not matched to a gene: 4. The V gene's germline CDR1 is SGHTA and CDR2 FQGTGA. CDR3 sequence (DNA): TGTGCCAGCAGCTTGGACAGGGCGGGAGATACGCAGTATTTT. This codes for CASSLDRAGDTQYF. The variable domain in full, completed from reference TRBV7-3 and TRBJ2-3, reads GAGVSQTPSNKVTEKGKYVELRCDPISGHTALYWYRQSLGQGPEFLIYFQGTGAADDSGLPNDRFFAVRPEGSVSTLKIQRTERGDSAVYLCASSLDRAGDTQYFGPGTRLTVL.

The chain recombines TRBV20-1 with TRBJ2-5; 10 nucleotides align to TRBD1. V was clipped by 3 bases and J by 3 bases; unmatched bases: 7. Germline CDR1 is DFQATT and CDR2 is SNEGSKA (reference sequence). The CDR3 consists of 15 residues. The CDR3 protein is CSARGGQGMKETQYF. DNA of the CDR3: TGCAGTGCTAGGGGGGGACAGGGGATGAAAGAGACCCAGTACTTC.

V usage is TRBV29-1 and J usage is TRBJ1-5, with D perhaps matching TRBD1 (6 bases). CDR1 is SQVTM and CDR2 is ANQGSEA in the germline V gene. CDR3 length: 14 amino acids. Trimming left V 6 bases short and J 0 bases short, with 12 bases between. The CDR3 loop is CSVKQGNSNQPQHF. For the CDR3, the DNA is TGCAGCGTCAAACAGGGCAATAGCAATCAGCCCCAGCATTTT.

This clonotype was detected only a few times. The chain employs TRBV3-1 and TRBJ2-7, with a possible D match to TRBD1 (6 bases). The germline V gene has CDR1 LGHDT and CDR2 YNNKEL (reference sequence). V was shortened by 5 bases and J by 2 bases, with 16 bases between the two germline ends. The CDR3 is 15 residues long. CDR3 protein: CASSFRGTPPYEQYF. CDR3 nucleotides: TGTGCCAGCAGCTTTAGGGGGACACCCCCCTACGAGCAGTACTTC.